This entry concerns a single TCR beta chain. The CDR3 runs to 14 residues. After removal of 3 bases from V and 3 bases from J, the junction contained 5 bases not matched to a gene. The germline V gene encodes CDR1 MDHEN and CDR2 SYDVKM. This specimen comes from a study of blood T cell repertoires in COVID-19. Study information: Samples came from the United States, Italy and Spain, spanning acute and convalescent COVID-19. Nucleic acid was either cDNA or gDNA, and it came from T cells, B-cell-depleted T cells, or PBMCs.

Under the authors' procedure: Reference gene primer amplification gave estimated nucleated cell counts. The assay was immunoSEQ multiplex PCR, and TCRdb's table has in-frame clones only and misses some. For V, J and clone size, that table is used; D and trimming come from the DNA. This table holds some 150,000 clones, more than 65% found once. The V gene is TRBV28, the J gene TRBJ2-7; 7 bases agree with TRBD1. What was sequenced was peripheral blood. The receptor was derived from a woman at least 80 years old with acute or convalescent COVID-19. The CDR3 sequence is CASSFPGQSYEQYF. For the CDR3, the DNA is TGTGCCAGCAGTTTTCCGGGACAGAGCTACGAGCAGTACTTC.